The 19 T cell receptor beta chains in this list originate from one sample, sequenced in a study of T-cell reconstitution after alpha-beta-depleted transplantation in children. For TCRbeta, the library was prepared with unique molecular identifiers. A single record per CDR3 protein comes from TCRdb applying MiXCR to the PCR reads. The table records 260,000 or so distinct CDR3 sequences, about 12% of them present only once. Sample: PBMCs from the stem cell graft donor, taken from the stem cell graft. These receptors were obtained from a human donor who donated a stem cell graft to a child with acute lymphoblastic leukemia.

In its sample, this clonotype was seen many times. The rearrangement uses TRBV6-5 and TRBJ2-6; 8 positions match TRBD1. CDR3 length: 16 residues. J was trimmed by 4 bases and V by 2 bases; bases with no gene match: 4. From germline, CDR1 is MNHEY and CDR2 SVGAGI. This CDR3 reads CASSYQGAAGANVLTF. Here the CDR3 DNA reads TGTGCCAGCAGTTACCAGGGGGCGGCCGGGGCCAACGTCCTGACTTTC.

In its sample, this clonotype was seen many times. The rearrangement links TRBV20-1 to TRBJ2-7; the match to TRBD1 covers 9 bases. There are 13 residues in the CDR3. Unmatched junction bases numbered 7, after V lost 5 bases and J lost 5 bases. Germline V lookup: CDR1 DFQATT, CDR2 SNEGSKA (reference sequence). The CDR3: CSAFDRGNNEQYF. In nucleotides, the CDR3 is TGCAGTGCTTTTGACAGGGGGAACAACGAGCAGTACTTC.

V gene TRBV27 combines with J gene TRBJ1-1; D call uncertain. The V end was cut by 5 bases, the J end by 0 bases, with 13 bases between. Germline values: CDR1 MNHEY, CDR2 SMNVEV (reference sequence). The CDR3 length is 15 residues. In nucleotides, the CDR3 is TGTGCCAGCAGTCCCCGTTACTCCTTGAACACTGAAGCTTTCTTT. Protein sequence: CASSPRYSLNTEAFF.

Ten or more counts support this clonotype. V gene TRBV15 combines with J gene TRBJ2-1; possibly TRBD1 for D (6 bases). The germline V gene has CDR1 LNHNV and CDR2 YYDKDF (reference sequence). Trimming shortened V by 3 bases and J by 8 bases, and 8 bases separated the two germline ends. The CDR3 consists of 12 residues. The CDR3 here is CATSSRGDEQFF. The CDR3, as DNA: TGTGCCACCAGCAGCAGGGGCGATGAGCAGTTCTTC.

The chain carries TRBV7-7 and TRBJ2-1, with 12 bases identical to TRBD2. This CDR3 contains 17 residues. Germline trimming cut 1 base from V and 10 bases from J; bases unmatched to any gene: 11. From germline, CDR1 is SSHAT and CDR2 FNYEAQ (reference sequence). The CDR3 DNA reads TGTGCCAGCAGCTTAGAACAGGGCCTAGCGGGAGGGAAGGAGCAGTTCTTC. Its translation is CASSLEQGLAGGKEQFF.

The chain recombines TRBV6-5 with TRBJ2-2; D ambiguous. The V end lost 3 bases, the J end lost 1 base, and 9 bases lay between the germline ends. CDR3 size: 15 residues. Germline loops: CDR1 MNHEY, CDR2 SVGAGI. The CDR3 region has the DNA TGTGCCAGCAGTTATCTGGCGGTGAACACCGGGGAGCTGTTTTTT. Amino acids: CASSYLAVNTGELFF.

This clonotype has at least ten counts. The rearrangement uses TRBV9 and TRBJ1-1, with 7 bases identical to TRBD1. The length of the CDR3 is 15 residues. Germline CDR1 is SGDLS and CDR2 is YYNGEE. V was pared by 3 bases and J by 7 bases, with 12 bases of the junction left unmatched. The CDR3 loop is CASSATPQGEYEAFF. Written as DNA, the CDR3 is TGTGCCAGCAGCGCGACCCCCCAGGGGGAATATGAAGCTTTCTTT. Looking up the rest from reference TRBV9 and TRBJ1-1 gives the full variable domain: DSGVTQTPKHLITATGQRVTLRCSPRSGDLSVYWYQQSLDQGLQFLIQYYNGEERAKGNILERFSAQQFPDLHSELNLSSLELGDSALYFCASSATPQGEYEAFFGQGTRLTVV.

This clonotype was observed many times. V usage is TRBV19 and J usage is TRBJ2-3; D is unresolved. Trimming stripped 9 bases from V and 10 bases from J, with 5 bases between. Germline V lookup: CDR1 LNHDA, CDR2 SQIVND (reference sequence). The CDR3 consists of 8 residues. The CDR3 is CASPAQYF. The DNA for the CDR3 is TGTGCCAGCCCAGCGCAGTATTTT.

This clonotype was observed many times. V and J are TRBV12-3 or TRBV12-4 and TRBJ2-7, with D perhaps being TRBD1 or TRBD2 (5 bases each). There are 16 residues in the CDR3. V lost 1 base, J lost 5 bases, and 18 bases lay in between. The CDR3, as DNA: TGTGCCAGCAGTTTAGAGATTAACGCAGGGACCCACGAGCAGTACTTC. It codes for CASSLEINAGTHEQYF.

This CDR3 reads CAWIRRLHSPGELFF. In DNA form, the CDR3 reads TGTGCCTGGATAAGGAGACTACATAGTCCCGGGGAGCTGTTTTTT. The genes are TRBV30 and TRBJ2-2; D perhaps matches TRBD2 (5 bases). V was trimmed by 4 bases and J by 6 bases, leaving 18 bases between them. CDR3 length: 15 amino acids. Germline CDR1 GTSNPN, CDR2 SVGIG (reference sequence).

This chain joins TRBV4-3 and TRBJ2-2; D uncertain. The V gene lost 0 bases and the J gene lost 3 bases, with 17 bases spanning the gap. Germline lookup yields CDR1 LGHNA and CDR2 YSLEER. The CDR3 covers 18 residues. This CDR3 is CASSQEAEPMGHTGELFF. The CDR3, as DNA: TGCGCCAGCAGCCAAGAAGCCGAGCCTATGGGCCACACCGGGGAGCTGTTTTTT.

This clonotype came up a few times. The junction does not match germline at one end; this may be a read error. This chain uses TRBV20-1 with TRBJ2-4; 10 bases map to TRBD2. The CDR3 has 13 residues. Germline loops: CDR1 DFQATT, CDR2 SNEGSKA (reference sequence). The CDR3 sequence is CSGSGGAKNSQYF. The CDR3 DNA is TGCAGTGGAAGCGGGGGGGCCAAAAACAGTCAGTACTTC.

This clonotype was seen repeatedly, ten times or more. Written as DNA, the CDR3 is TGCAGTGCTAGAGCGGGTCAGCCCCAGCATTTT. Residues: CSARAGQPQHF. The chain joins TRBV20-1 to TRBJ1-5; D is undetermined. The CDR3 contains 11 residues. V dropped 1 base and J dropped 6 bases, with 4 bases sitting between them. Germline V CDR1 and CDR2: DFQATT, SNEGSKA (reference sequence).

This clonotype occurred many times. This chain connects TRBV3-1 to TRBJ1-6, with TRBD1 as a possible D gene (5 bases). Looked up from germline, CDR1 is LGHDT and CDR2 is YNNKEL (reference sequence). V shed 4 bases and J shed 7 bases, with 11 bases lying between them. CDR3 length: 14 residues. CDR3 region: CASSRIEGNSPLHF. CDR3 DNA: TGTGCCAGCAGCCGAATCGAGGGGAATTCACCCCTCCACTTT.

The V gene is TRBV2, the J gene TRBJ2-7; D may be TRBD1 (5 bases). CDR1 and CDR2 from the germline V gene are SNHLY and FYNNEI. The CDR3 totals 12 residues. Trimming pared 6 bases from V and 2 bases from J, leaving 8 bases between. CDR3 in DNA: TGTGCCAGCAGGGACATTACCTACGAGCAGTACTTC. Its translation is CASRDITYEQYF. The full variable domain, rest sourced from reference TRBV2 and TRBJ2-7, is EPEVTQTPSHQVTQMGQEVILRCVPISNHLYFYWYRQILGQKVEFLVSFYNNEISEKSEIFDDQFSVERPDGSNFTLKIRSTKLEDSAMYFCASRDITYEQYFGPGTRLTVT.

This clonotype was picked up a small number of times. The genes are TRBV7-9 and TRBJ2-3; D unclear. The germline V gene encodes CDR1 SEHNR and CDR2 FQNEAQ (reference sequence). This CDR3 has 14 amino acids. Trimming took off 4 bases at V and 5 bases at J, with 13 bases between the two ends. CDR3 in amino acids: CASSSLLRIDTQYF. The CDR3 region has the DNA TGTGCCAGCAGCTCCCTCTTGAGAATAGATACGCAGTATTTT.

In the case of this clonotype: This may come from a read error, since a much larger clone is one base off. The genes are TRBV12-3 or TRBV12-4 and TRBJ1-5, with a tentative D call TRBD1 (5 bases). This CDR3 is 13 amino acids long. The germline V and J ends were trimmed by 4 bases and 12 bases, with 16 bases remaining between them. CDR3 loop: CASSSRAKALQHF. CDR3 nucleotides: TGTGCCAGCAGTTCCAGGGCCAAGGCGCTCCAGCATTTT.

CDR3 in amino acids: CASLGPQTGGYGYTF. In DNA form, the CDR3 reads TGTGCCAGCCTGGGGCCACAGACCGGGGGCTATGGCTACACCTTC. The V call is TRBV5-6, the J call TRBJ1-2, with D possibly TRBD1 on 5 matching bases. The CDR3 covers 15 residues. V was clipped by 7 bases and J by 4 bases, with 20 bases between them. Germline CDR1 reads SGHDT; CDR2 reads YYEEEE.

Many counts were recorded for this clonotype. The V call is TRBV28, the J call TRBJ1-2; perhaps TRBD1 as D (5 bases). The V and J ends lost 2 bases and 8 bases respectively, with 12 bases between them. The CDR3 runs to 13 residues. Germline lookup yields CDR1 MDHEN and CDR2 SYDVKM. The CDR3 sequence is CASSLTQGSGYTF. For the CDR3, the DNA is TGTGCCAGCAGTTTAACGCAGGGTAGCGGCTACACCTTC.